The 9 T cell receptor beta chains given below trace back to one sample, sequenced in a study of graft-versus-host responses after intestinal transplantation. TCRdb keeps only in-frame clones here, not all; method: immunoSEQ multiplex PCR. The sample has 35,000 to 45,000 clones; roughly 95% are singletons. These receptors lack a known antigen. This sample comprised unstimulated CD4+ T cells sorted from spleen or lymph node cells, obtained before transplant. Receptor source: a human donor who was the organ donor for an intestinal transplant.

The chain employs TRBV5-1 and TRBJ1-1, with 10 bases aligning to TRBD1. Germline V gives CDR1 SGHRS, CDR2 YFSETQ. This CDR3 is built from 14 residues. The V gene end was trimmed by 4 bases and the J gene end by 3 bases; junction bases not matched to a gene: 3. The chain's CDR3 is CASSRQGADTEAFF. In DNA, the CDR3 is TGCGCCAGCAGCCGACAGGGGGCAGACACTGAAGCTTTCTTT.

The chain employs TRBV25-1 and TRBJ2-2; the D gene is possibly TRBD2 (7 bases). V lost 6 bases, J lost 4 bases, and 12 bases lay in between. The CDR3 runs to 14 residues. Germline assignment: CDR1 MGHDK and CDR2 SYGVNS. In nucleotides, the CDR3 is TGTGCCAGCAGAGAGGGGGGGAGCACCGGGGAGCTGTTTTTT. This codes for CASREGGSTGELFF.

The chain recombines TRBV25-1 with TRBJ2-4; the match to TRBD1 covers 8 bases. The CDR3 extends over 15 amino acids. Germline CDR1 and CDR2: MGHDK and SYGVNS. Trimming took 5 bases from V and 4 from J; bases not matched to a gene: 7. The CDR3 here is CASSYAGGPKNIQYF. DNA of the CDR3: TGTGCCAGCAGTTACGCAGGGGGCCCAAAAAACATTCAGTACTTC.

This chain joins TRBV4-3 and TRBJ1-1; the D is unclear. The CDR3 sequence is 13 residues long. Germline V gives CDR1 LGHNA, CDR2 YSLEER. Trimming removed 0 bases from V and 8 bases from J, with 10 bases in between. CDR3 region: CASSQDIRTEAFF. Written as DNA, the CDR3 is TGCGCCAGCAGCCAAGATATTCGGACCGAAGCTTTCTTT.

The gene calls are TRBV5-1 and TRBJ1-6; D possibly corresponds to TRBD1 (5 bases). V shed 1 base and J shed 8 bases, with 7 bases lying between them. Germline CDR1 SGHRS, CDR2 YFSETQ. CDR3 length: 13 residues. Written as DNA, the CDR3 is TGCGCCAGCAGCTTGAGGGGCCATTCACCCCTCCACTTT. It encodes CASSLRGHSPLHF.

This chain connects TRBV30 to TRBJ1-3, with TRBD1 as a possible D gene (5 bases). CDR3 length equals 15 residues. Germline lookup yields CDR1 GTSNPN and CDR2 SVGIG (reference sequence). V was cut by 2 bases and J by 1 base, with 12 bases left in between. The CDR3 reads CAWSLGGPSGNTIYF. CDR3 sequence (DNA): TGTGCCTGGAGTTTGGGGGGACCGTCTGGAAACACCATATATTTT. The entire variable domain, with the rest obtained from reference TRBV30 and TRBJ1-3, is as follows: SQTIHQWPATLVQPVGSPLSLECTVEGTSNPNLYWYRQAAGRGLQLLFYSVGIGQISSEVPQNLSASRPQDRQFILSSKKLLLSDSGFYLCAWSLGGPSGNTIYFGEGSWLTVV.

This rearrangement joins TRBV5-1 to TRBJ1-6; TRBD1 is a possible D gene (6 bases). The V gene lost 4 bases and the J gene lost 0 bases, with 20 bases spanning the gap. CDR1 and CDR2 from the germline V gene are SGHRS and YFSETQ. This CDR3 region has 19 residues. CDR3 sequence (DNA): TGCGCCAGCAGCCCGGCCGGCAGGGGCGAAAGCTCCTATAATTCACCCCTCCACTTT. This sequence encodes CASSPAGRGESSYNSPLHF.

This clone came up once. The V gene is TRBV4-3, the J gene TRBJ2-3; 14 bases line up with TRBD2. The CDR3 length is 18 residues. CDR1 is LGHNA, CDR2 YSLEER, per germline. J was trimmed by 6 bases and V by 1 base; bases with no gene match: 9. DNA of the CDR3: TGCGCCAGCAGCCAAGTCATTCTGACTAGCGGGGGGGCCGATACGCAGTATTTT. Translation gives CASSQVILTSGGADTQYF.

This chain uses TRBV5-4 with TRBJ2-1; D is uncertain. CDR1 SGHNT and CDR2 YYREEE come from the germline V gene (reference sequence). This CDR3 is 17 amino acids long. The V end lost 3 bases, the J end lost 7 bases, and 23 bases lay between the germline ends. The CDR3 bases are TGTGCCAGCAGCTCGATGGGGTTGGGTAGGGAAAAAAATGAGCAGTTCTTC. Protein: CASSSMGLGREKNEQFF. The full variable domain, its missing parts supplied by reference TRBV5-4 and TRBJ2-1, is ETGVTQSPTHLIKTRGQQVTLRCSSQSGHNTVSWYQQALGQGPQFIFQYYREEENGRGNFPPRFSGLQFPNYSSELNVNALELDDSALYLCASSSMGLGREKNEQFFGPGTRLTVL.